These T cell receptor beta chains were read from a single sample in a study of blood T cell repertoires in COVID-19. Repertoires were generated with immunoSEQ multiplex PCR, while TCRdb's copy carries only in-frame clones and drops some. The sample yields some 80,000 clones, approximately 85% seen once. The sequencing input was peripheral blood. The receptors shown here come from a woman of 80 years or more with active or convalescent COVID-19. CDR3s include the opening cysteine and the closing phenylalanine or tryptophan. Each record gives: CDR3 protein, CDR3 DNA, V gene, D gene, clone size, J gene. D genes are given only for firm matches. Rows give clone size only sometimes, using once, few, many, or a class for an expanded clone.

CASSNQDGGTEAFF,TGTGCCAGCAGTAACCAGGACGGAGGCACTGAAGCTTTCTTT,TRBV6-5,-,-,TRBJ1-1
CATRGGTYTGELFF,TGTGCCACCAGGGGGGGGACTTACACCGGGGAGCTGTTTTTT,TRBV24-1,TRBD2,-,TRBJ2-2
CASSESSGTIKFNYGYTF,TGTGCCAGCAGTGAATCCTCGGGGACAATTAAATTCAACTATGGCTACACCTTC,TRBV6-1,-,-,TRBJ1-2
CAISESGLAGPGTDTQYF,TGTGCCATCAGTGAGTCTGGGCTAGCGGGACCTGGCACAGATACGCAGTATTTT,TRBV10-3,TRBD2,-,TRBJ2-3
CASSFRGSTEAFF,TGTGCCAGCAGTTTCCGGGGAAGCACTGAAGCTTTCTTT,TRBV12-3/TRBV12-4,-,-,TRBJ1-1
CASSPAGLAWGTGELFF,TGTGCCAGCAGCCCCGCAGGACTAGCCTGGGGCACCGGGGAGCTGTTTTTT,TRBV9,TRBD2,-,TRBJ2-2
CASSLSRLAGNNEQFF,TGTGCCAGCAGCTTATCCCGACTAGCGGGGAACAATGAGCAGTTCTTC,TRBV7-3,TRBD2,-,TRBJ2-1
CASSLAGTSGRADTQYF,TGTGCCAGCAGCCTAGCCGGGACTAGCGGGAGGGCAGATACGCAGTATTTT,TRBV4-2,TRBD2,-,TRBJ2-3
CASSYGQAYNEQFF,TGTGCCAGCAGCTATGGGCAGGCCTACAATGAGCAGTTCTTC,TRBV5-6,-,-,TRBJ2-1
CASSLFNSYEQYF,TGTGCCAGCAGTTTATTCAACTCCTACGAGCAGTACTTC,TRBV28,-,-,TRBJ2-7
CASSLGLAGLADTQYF,TGCGCCAGCAGCTTGGGACTAGCGGGACTGGCAGATACGCAGTATTTT,TRBV5-1,TRBD2,-,TRBJ2-3
CASSRTANQPQHF,TGTGCCAGCAGCCGGACAGCCAATCAGCCCCAGCATTTT,TRBV11-1,-,-,TRBJ1-5
CASSLVGGGNYEQYF,TGCGCCAGCAGCTTGGTGGGAGGGGGGAACTACGAGCAGTACTTC,TRBV5-1,-,-,TRBJ2-7
CASSFRLAGGPSYNEQFF,TGTGCCAGCAGCTTTAGACTAGCGGGGGGACCTTCCTACAATGAGCAGTTCTTC,TRBV7-2,TRBD2,-,TRBJ2-1
CASSLALASKIEQYF,TGTGCCAGCAGCTTAGCGCTCGCCAGTAAAATCGAGCAGTACTTC,TRBV7-2,-,few,TRBJ2-7